The next 17 T cell receptor beta chains were all read from a single sample in a study of identifying expanded T cells in peripheral blood. The data were produced by immunoSEQ multiplex PCR, yet TCRdb's version contains in-frame clones alone and is incomplete. The sample consists of around 91,000 clones, 88% of them appearing once. Sequenced sample: blood. The receptors shown here come from a person between 18 and 70 years old in good health.

The rearrangement joins TRBV9 to TRBJ2-2, with D possibly called TRBD1 or TRBD2 (7 bases each). The germline gives CDR1 SGDLS, CDR2 YYNGEE. With 2 bases removed from V and 5 bases from J, the gap between germline ends came to 13 bases. This CDR3 contains 15 residues. Written as DNA, the CDR3 is TGTGCCAGCAGCGTTAGGCAGGGGGGGACCGGGGAGCTGTTTTTT. This gives the protein CASSVRQGGTGELFF.

There are a few counts of this clone. V is TRBV5-3 and J is TRBJ1-1; unclear D gene. TRBV5-3 is an open reading frame whose function is uncertain. This CDR3 is 14 amino acids long. V shed 4 bases and J shed 1 base, with 11 bases lying between them. CDR3 region: CARSPGRPNTEAFF. The CDR3 nucleotides are TGTGCCAGAAGCCCCGGGCGCCCGAACACTGAAGCTTTCTTT.

This clone was seen a single time. V usage is TRBV2 and J usage is TRBJ1-4; no clear D. Germline CDR1 SNHLY, CDR2 FYNNEI. V was pared by 7 bases and J by 7 bases, with 10 bases between. CDR3 length equals 12 residues. The CDR3: CASIGLGEKLFF. The CDR3 nucleotides read TGTGCCAGCATTGGGTTGGGTGAAAAACTGTTTTTT.

This rearrangement joins TRBV6-5 to TRBJ1-1; no clear D gene. V lost 6 bases, J lost 6 bases, and 14 bases lay in between. The germline gives CDR1 MNHEY, CDR2 SVGAGI. The CDR3 contains 13 residues. DNA of the CDR3: TGTGCCAGCAGGGGAAAGGGCTTGGCTGAAGCTTTCTTT. This gives the protein CASRGKGLAEAFF.

The gene calls are TRBV7-7 and TRBJ1-5, with 9 positions matching TRBD1. V was pared by 4 bases and J by 2 bases, with 12 bases of the junction left unmatched. Germline CDR1 and CDR2: SSHAT and FNYEAQ (reference sequence). CDR3 length equals 18 residues. CDR3 amino acids: CASSSSAQGANGNQPQHF. Written as DNA, the CDR3 is TGTGCCAGCAGCTCGTCGGCACAGGGGGCTAACGGCAATCAGCCCCAGCATTTT.

This clone was found once. The rearrangement links TRBV6-5 to TRBJ2-7; 11 positions match TRBD2. In germline, CDR1 is MNHEY, CDR2 SVGAGI. J lost 2 bases, V lost 6 bases, and 3 bases had no gene match. The CDR3 loop spans 14 amino acids. This chain's CDR3 is CASSSTSGAYEQYF. The CDR3 region has the DNA TGTGCCAGCAGCTCGACTAGCGGGGCCTACGAGCAGTACTTC.

The V and J genes are TRBV10-3 and TRBJ2-3; 10 bases line up with TRBD2. The CDR3 has 15 residues. The trim removed 0 bases at V and 3 bases at J, leaving 0 bases unmatched. Germline lookup yields CDR1 ENHRY and CDR2 SYGVKD. CDR3 in DNA: TGTGCCATCAGTGAGTCTAGCGGGAGGACAGATACGCAGTATTTT. Encoded protein: CAISESSGRTDTQYF.

V and J are TRBV7-9 and TRBJ2-7, with 13 positions matching TRBD2. With V trimmed by 7 bases and J by 2 bases, 5 bases remained unmatched. Germline loops: CDR1 SEHNR, CDR2 FQNEAQ (reference sequence). This CDR3 has 15 residues. CDR3 in amino acids: CASTKGLAGTYEQYF. CDR3 nucleotides: TGTGCCAGCACCAAGGGACTAGCGGGAACCTACGAGCAGTACTTC.

The chain is built from TRBV19 and TRBJ2-7; 9 bases line up with TRBD1. V shed 3 bases and J 3 bases; nucleotides not matched to a gene: 3. Germline V gene sequence: CDR1 LNHDA, CDR2 SQIVND (reference sequence). The CDR3 extends over 14 amino acids. The CDR3 nucleotides read TGTGCCAGTAGTATTAGGGGACAGGGCTACGAGCAGTACTTC. Encoded protein: CASSIRGQGYEQYF.

The gene calls are TRBV5-4 and TRBJ2-5, with D tentatively TRBD2 (5 bases). Trimming removed 4 bases from V and 2 bases from J, with 15 bases in between. CDR1 is SGHNT, CDR2 YYREEE, per germline (reference sequence). The CDR3 has 15 residues. The DNA for the CDR3 is TGTGCCAGCAGCCCGAGTGGGAGAGGTCAAGAGACCCAGTACTTC. It yields the protein CASSPSGRGQETQYF.

V and J are TRBV27 and TRBJ2-6; TRBD2 agrees at 8 bases. CDR3 length equals 21 residues. The junction had 16 bases not matched to a gene; V was cut back by 2 bases and J by 1 base. In germline, CDR1 is MNHEY, CDR2 SMNVEV (reference sequence). The CDR3 DNA reads as TGTGCCAGCAGTTTAAAATTGGGACTAGGTCGGTCCGGGTCTGGGGCCAACGTCCTGACTTTC. It encodes CASSLKLGLGRSGSGANVLTF.

The rearrangement joins TRBV6-6 to TRBJ1-2; no clear D gene. V was clipped by 0 bases and J by 8 bases, with 7 bases between them. Germline V gene sequence: CDR1 MNHNY, CDR2 SVGAGI (reference sequence). The CDR3 covers 12 residues. CDR3 bases: TGTGCCAGCAGTTACTCTAGGGCCGGCTACACCTTC. Residues: CASSYSRAGYTF.

In its sample, this clone was seen once. The chain is built from TRBV6-4 and TRBJ2-7; 9 nucleotides match TRBD1. The CDR3 runs 15 residues. CDR1 and CDR2 from the germline V gene are MRHNA and SNTAGT. V lost 3 bases to trimming and J lost 3 bases; unmatched junction nucleotides: 6. In DNA form, the CDR3 reads TGTGCCAGCAGTGAAGAGTCGACAGGGGGCTACGAGCAGTACTTC. Translating gives CASSEESTGGYEQYF.

The chain recombines TRBV5-4 with TRBJ2-7; 8 nucleotides line up with TRBD2. The germline V gene encodes CDR1 SGHNT and CDR2 YYREEE (reference sequence). This CDR3 is built from 15 residues. V gave up 4 bases and J gave up 3 bases; unmatched junction bases: 9. The CDR3 region is CASSLSGSFIYEQYF. CDR3 in DNA: TGTGCCAGCAGCCTGAGCGGGAGTTTCATCTACGAGCAGTACTTC.

The rearrangement uses TRBV19 and TRBJ2-1; the match to TRBD2 covers 13 bases. The CDR3 is 13 amino acids. Losses at the gene ends were 10 bases for V and 6 bases for J; bases not matched to a gene: 3. The germline gives CDR1 LNHDA, CDR2 SQIVND (reference sequence). The CDR3 sequence: CATGLAGFNEQFF. CDR3 nucleotide sequence: TGTGCCACGGGACTAGCGGGATTCAATGAGCAGTTCTTC.

V gene TRBV6-6 combines with J gene TRBJ2-7; 8 bases are a match to TRBD1. CDR1 and CDR2 from the germline V gene are MNHNY and SVGAGI (reference sequence). Germline trimming cut 7 bases from V and 0 bases from J; bases unmatched to any gene: 8. The CDR3 runs to 15 residues. The CDR3 loop is CASTLTGASSYEQYF. The DNA of the CDR3 is TGTGCCAGCACGCTGACAGGGGCTAGCTCCTACGAGCAGTACTTC.

The J gene is TRBJ2-2, the V gene TRBV5-4; 12 bases agree with TRBD1. Germline V gives CDR1 SGHNT, CDR2 YYREEE (reference sequence). V lost 0 bases to trimming and J lost 5 bases; unmatched junction nucleotides: 8. The CDR3 is 18 residues long. CDR3 protein: CASSLDGDRGLGTGELFF. Written as DNA, the CDR3 is TGTGCCAGCAGCTTGGACGGGGACAGGGGGCTGGGGACCGGGGAGCTGTTTTTT.